Listed here are 27 T cell receptor beta chains from one sample, sequenced in a study of T-cell reconstitution after alpha-beta-depleted transplantation in children. The authors prepared the TCRbeta library with unique molecular identifiers. A single record per CDR3 protein comes from TCRdb applying MiXCR to the PCR reads. Altogether 98,000 or so distinct CDR3 sequences are present, more than 20% being singletons, with the ten largest covering over 20%. Specimen: PBMCs, collected before TCRalphabeta/CD19-depleted stem cell transplant. These receptors all stem from a boy between 2 and 15 years old with acute lymphoblastic leukemia, due to receive a stem cell transplant.

This clonotype came up a few times. The rearrangement uses TRBV10-2 and TRBJ2-7, with D hard to call. The V end was cut by 7 bases, the J end by 2 bases, with 12 bases between. CDR1 is WSHSY and CDR2 is SAAADI in the germline V gene. This CDR3 is built from 13 residues. The CDR3 loop reads CASKLEGTYEQYF. The CDR3 DNA is TGCGCCAGCAAGTTGGAAGGGACCTACGAGCAGTACTTC.

At least ten counts were recorded for this clonotype. The chain joins TRBV3-1 to TRBJ2-3; 7 positions agree with TRBD2. The V gene end was trimmed by 6 bases and the J gene end by 4 bases; junction bases not matched to a gene: 10. In germline, CDR1 is LGHDT, CDR2 YNNKEL (reference sequence). The length of the CDR3 is 15 residues. CDR3 amino acids: CASRPSGGAADTQYF. CDR3 in DNA: TGTGCCAGCAGACCTAGCGGAGGGGCTGCAGATACGCAGTATTTT.

The sample holds a few counts of this clonotype. This chain links TRBV5-1 with TRBJ2-1, with 7 bases fitting TRBD2. This CDR3 is built from 14 residues. V lost 6 bases and J lost 4; bases outside the gene matches: 7. Germline CDR1 is SGHRS and CDR2 is YFSETQ. CDR3 protein: CASIGLGGYNEQFF. CDR3 nucleotide sequence: TGCGCCAGCATAGGACTAGGAGGGTACAATGAGCAGTTCTTC. Drawing the rest from reference TRBV5-1 and TRBJ2-1, the complete variable domain is KAGVTQTPRYLIKTRGQQVTLSCSPISGHRSVSWYQQTPGQGLQFLFEYFSETQRNKGNFPGRFSGRQFSNSRSEMNVSTLELGDSALYLCASIGLGGYNEQFFGPGTRLTVL.

The chain links TRBV15 to TRBJ2-3; 13 bases fit TRBD2. The CDR3 has 18 amino acids. The V gene end was trimmed by 1 base and the J gene end by 0 bases; junction bases not matched to a gene: 4. The germline CDR1 and CDR2 sequences are LNHNV and YYDKDF (reference sequence). Here the CDR3 DNA reads TGTGCCACCAGCAGAGGACTAGCGGGAGGTGTGAGCACAGATACGCAGTATTTT. Translated: CATSRGLAGGVSTDTQYF.

The chain recombines TRBV25-1 with TRBJ1-2; D is unresolved. The V end lost 4 bases, the J end lost 4 bases, and 13 bases lay between the germline ends. The CDR3 consists of 14 residues. The germline gives CDR1 MGHDK, CDR2 SYGVNS. The CDR3 sequence is CASSALSGLYGYTF. For the CDR3, the DNA is TGTGCCAGCAGTGCCCTCTCGGGCCTCTATGGCTACACCTTC.

The J gene is TRBJ2-2, the V gene TRBV25-1; 8 bases map to TRBD1. The V and J ends lost 5 bases and 4 bases, in that order; junction bases with no gene match: 6. The germline CDR1 and CDR2 sequences are MGHDK and SYGVNS. The CDR3 totals 15 residues. DNA for the CDR3: TGTGCCAGCAGTAAAAGAACAGGGGGCACCGGGGAGCTGTTTTTT. Amino acid sequence: CASSKRTGGTGELFF. Full variable domain (remainder filled in from reference TRBV25-1 and TRBJ2-2): EADIYQTPRYLVIGTGKKITLECSQTMGHDKMYWYQQDPGMELHLIHYSYGVNSTEKGDLSSESTVSRIRTEHFPLTLESARPSHTSQYLCASSKRTGGTGELFFGEGSRLTVL.

A few counts support this clonotype. The chain recombines TRBV12-3 or TRBV12-4 with TRBJ2-5; the D gene is possibly TRBD1 (5 bases). Trimming pared 6 bases from V and 4 bases from J, leaving 15 bases between. This CDR3 is 14 amino acids long. The CDR3 here is CASRPLTALETQYF. CDR3 coding DNA: TGTGCCAGCAGACCTTTGACAGCTTTAGAGACCCAGTACTTC.

The genes are TRBV24-1 and TRBJ1-2; D not certain. The V gene lost 1 base and the J gene lost 2 bases, with 7 bases spanning the gap. Germline CDR1 KGHDR, CDR2 SFDVKD. The CDR3 consists of 14 residues. The CDR3 spells CATSDFRRNYGYTF. In DNA, the CDR3 is TGTGCCACCAGTGATTTCCGCAGGAACTATGGCTACACCTTC.

A few counts support this clonotype. The genes are TRBV20-1 and TRBJ1-1, with 11 positions matching TRBD1. The CDR3 is 12 amino acids. Germline CDR1 DFQATT, CDR2 SNEGSKA (reference sequence). The CDR3 DNA sequence: TGCAGCGGCCGGACAGGGGGCGGGTATCCTTTCTTT. Amino acid sequence: CSGRTGGGYPFF.

A few counts support this clonotype. The J gene is TRBJ2-1, the V gene TRBV5-1, with TRBD1 matching over 7 bases. The V gene's germline CDR1 is SGHRS and CDR2 YFSETQ. With V trimmed by 7 bases and J by 3 bases, 10 bases remained unmatched. CDR3 length equals 15 residues. The CDR3 DNA follows: TGCGCCAGCTCCCTCGGGACAGCTAACTACAATGAGCAGTTCTTC. This translates into CASSLGTANYNEQFF.

This clonotype appeared a few times. The chain employs TRBV21-1 and TRBJ2-3. TRBV21-1 is given as a pseudogene. The length of the CDR3 is 14 residues. The CDR3: CASSKQATHHTQYF. Here the CDR3 DNA reads TGTGCCAGCAGCAAACAGGCCACTCATCATACGCAGTATTTT.

The chain has TRBV25-1 and TRBJ2-3; 8 nucleotides align to TRBD2. CDR3 length equals 15 residues. Per germline, CDR1 MGHDK and CDR2 SYGVNS. V shed 8 bases and J 2 bases; nucleotides not matched to a gene: 9. CDR3 sequence: CASGVGGGITDTQYF. DNA for the CDR3: TGTGCCAGCGGTGTTGGCGGGGGGATCACAGATACGCAGTATTTT.

The table lists this clonotype with a few counts. The V gene is TRBV5-6, the J gene TRBJ2-7; D possibly corresponds to TRBD1 (5 bases). The CDR3 is 13 residues long. Germline CDR1 is SGHDT and CDR2 is YYEEEE. With 2 bases removed from V and 5 bases from J, the gap between germline ends came to 11 bases. CDR3 loop: CASSFPGNHEQYF. CDR3 coding DNA: TGTGCCAGCAGCTTTCCAGGGAACCACGAGCAGTACTTC.

In its sample, this clonotype was seen many times. The CDR3 loop is CASSSGTGSHTEAFF. The CDR3, as DNA: TGTGCCAGCAGTTCAGGGACCGGGTCTCACACTGAAGCTTTCTTT. V gene TRBV27 combines with J gene TRBJ1-1, with D perhaps matching TRBD1 (5 bases). The CDR3 has 15 residues. The germline gives CDR1 MNHEY, CDR2 SMNVEV (reference sequence). Trimming left V 4 bases short and J 3 bases short, with 15 bases between.

The chain carries TRBV19 and TRBJ2-1, with a weak D call TRBD1 (5 bases). CDR1 is LNHDA, CDR2 SQIVND, per germline (reference sequence). V lost 1 base and J lost 7, with 11 bases in between. The CDR3 is made up of 14 amino acids. CDR3 residues: CASSIGREGNEQFF. The CDR3 bases are TGTGCCAGTAGTATAGGCAGGGAAGGGAATGAGCAGTTCTTC.

J is TRBJ2-7 and V is TRBV5-5; D remains unclear. CDR3 length: 14 residues. With 0 bases removed from V and 0 bases from J, the gap between germline ends came to 7 bases. Germline lookup yields CDR1 SGHKS and CDR2 YYEKEE (reference sequence). CDR3 sequence (DNA): TGTGCCAGCAGCTTGGTCGGACGCTCCTACGAGCAGTACTTC. This gives the protein CASSLVGRSYEQYF. Looking up the rest from reference TRBV5-5 and TRBJ2-7 gives the full variable domain: DAGVTQSPTHLIKTRGQQVTLRCSPISGHKSVSWYQQVLGQGPQFIFQYYEKEERGRGNFPDRFSARQFPNYSSELNVNALLLGDSALYLCASSLVGRSYEQYFGPGTRLTVT.

This clonotype was observed a handful of times. This sequence joins TRBV5-1 and TRBJ2-7; TRBD1 agrees at 7 bases. This CDR3 contains 14 residues. CDR1 and CDR2 from the germline V gene are SGHRS and YFSETQ. V dropped 7 bases and J dropped 7; count of bases not matched to a gene: 14. The DNA of the CDR3 is TGCGCCAGCGCCATGGGACAGCCCTTGGGGGAGCAGTACTTC. Its protein is CASAMGQPLGEQYF. Complete variable domain (other parts from reference TRBV5-1 and TRBJ2-7): KAGVTQTPRYLIKTRGQQVTLSCSPISGHRSVSWYQQTPGQGLQFLFEYFSETQRNKGNFPGRFSGRQFSNSRSEMNVSTLELGDSALYLCASAMGQPLGEQYFGPGTRLTVT.

The V call is TRBV2, the J call TRBJ2-5, with D unresolved. The CDR3 runs 11 residues. V was shortened by 8 bases and J by 1 base, with 5 bases between the two germline ends. Germline CDR1 is SNHLY and CDR2 is FYNNEI. The DNA of the CDR3 is TGTGCCAGCGGCCCCCAAGAGACCCAGTACTTC. Translating gives CASGPQETQYF.

The V gene is TRBV6-5, the J gene TRBJ1-5, with D maybe TRBD1 (6 bases). Trimming removed 0 bases from V and 6 bases from J, with 15 bases in between. The CDR3 contains 16 residues. CDR1 and CDR2 (germline): MNHEY, SVGAGI. This CDR3 reads CASSYSGRGIGQPQHF. DNA for the CDR3: TGTGCCAGCAGTTACTCGGGCAGGGGAATTGGTCAGCCCCAGCATTTT.

This chain links TRBV3-1 with TRBJ2-2; weak D call: TRBD2 (6 bases). The CDR3 totals 14 residues. Per germline, CDR1 LGHDT and CDR2 YNNKEL (reference sequence). The V gene lost 8 bases and the J gene lost 8 bases, with 18 bases spanning the gap. The CDR3 region has the DNA TGTGCCAGCCAAGCCGGGACTCTGAGTGGGGAGCTGTTTTTT. Its protein product is CASQAGTLSGELFF.

This clonotype was counted a few times. The chain uses TRBV5-1 and TRBJ2-1; D is ambiguous. This CDR3 is built from 14 residues. Germline CDR1 reads SGHRS; CDR2 reads YFSETQ. V was shortened by 0 bases and J by 12 bases, with 16 bases between the two germline ends. The CDR3 coding sequence is TGCGCCAGCAGCTTGGACAGTCCGCCGATTGGGCAGTTCTTC. This translates into CASSLDSPPIGQFF.

This clonotype was observed a handful of times. The CDR3 DNA follows: TGCAGTGCTAGAATTCCGGGGACTGGAAACACCATATATTTT. The encoded protein is CSARIPGTGNTIYF. V and J are TRBV20-1 and TRBJ1-3; D not certain. Per the germline V gene, CDR1 is DFQATT and CDR2 is SNEGSKA (reference sequence). The CDR3 sequence is 14 residues long. Trimming left V 2 bases short and J 2 bases short, with 10 bases between.

Many counts were recorded for this clonotype. The genes are TRBV7-7 and TRBJ1-1, with no clear D. The CDR3 has 13 amino acids. Germline CDR1 reads SSHAT; CDR2 reads FNYEAQ (reference sequence). The ends were cut back, 1 base at V and 4 bases at J, with 7 bases in the middle. CDR3 sequence (DNA): TGTGCCAGCAGCTTAGATCTTGGCACTGAAGCTTTCTTT. Its protein is CASSLDLGTEAFF.

The V call is TRBV18, the J call TRBJ1-1; no clear D gene. In germline, CDR1 is KGHSH, CDR2 LQKENI. This CDR3 has 15 amino acids. The V end was cut by 4 bases, the J end by 0 bases, with 12 bases between. This CDR3 reads CASSLVGGVNTEAFF. For the CDR3, the DNA is TGTGCCAGCTCACTGGTCGGTGGGGTGAACACTGAAGCTTTCTTT.

CDR3 in DNA: TGTGCCAGAGGCCGGGACAGGGAAGCAAGGGGCTACACCTTC. Its translation: CARGRDREARGYTF. J is TRBJ1-2 and V is TRBV21-1; the table names TRBD1, a call not compared with the DNA. TRBV21-1 is reported as a pseudogene. The CDR3 covers 14 residues.

The chain joins TRBV10-3 to TRBJ2-1; 8 positions agree with TRBD2. The V gene's germline CDR1 is ENHRY and CDR2 SYGVKD. There are 11 residues in the CDR3. The CDR3 loop reads CTSGDYNEQFF. The CDR3 DNA is TGTACTAGCGGAGACTACAATGAGCAGTTCTTC.

The chain joins TRBV6-1 to TRBJ2-7; 7 bases map to TRBD2. Trimming removed 10 bases from V and 7 bases from J; junction bases left unmatched: 16. Germline CDR1 MNHNS, CDR2 SASEGT. CDR3 length equals 14 residues. DNA of the CDR3: TGTGCCACCCATTCTAGCGGAGGGTCGAGGGAGCAGTACTTC. It yields the protein CATHSSGGSREQYF.